This T cell receptor (beta chain) is drawn from a study of blood T cell repertoires in COVID-19. In the study's own analysis: Amplification of reference gene primers was used by the study to estimate nucleated cell counts. Assay used: immunoSEQ multiplex PCR; TCRdb lists only in-frame clones, some missing. That table is the source of V, J and clone size, and D and trimming were worked out from the DNA. This table has about 190,000 clones, 70% to 80% appearing once. The TCR comes from a woman aged 50 to 60 with acute or convalescent COVID-19. Sequenced sample: peripheral blood.

The CDR3 bases are TGTGCCTGGACCCCGCCTGGCCCGCGGTCACCCCTCCACTTT. Residues: CAWTPPGPRSPLHF. The chain joins TRBV30 to TRBJ1-6; no clear D. The CDR3 is made up of 14 amino acids. V lost 4 bases, J lost 10 bases, and 17 bases lay in between. Germline V gives CDR1 GTSNPN, CDR2 SVGIG (reference sequence).